A single sample gave rise to the 31 T cell receptor beta chains below, sequenced in a study of control samples from healthy donors and cancer patients. Using immunoSEQ multiplex PCR, the repertoire was profiled, and TCRdb retains in-frame clones only, with some absent. Among 150,000 to 200,000 clones listed, around 96% were seen once. The sequenced sample was blood. These TCRs come from a woman aged 30 to 39 in good health.

The chain links TRBV27 to TRBJ2-7; 11 bases line up with TRBD1. V lost 5 bases, J lost 5 bases, and 20 bases stayed unmatched. Per the germline V gene, CDR1 is MNHEY and CDR2 is SMNVEV (reference sequence). The CDR3 consists of 19 residues. The CDR3 DNA reads as TGTGCCAGCAGTCCGCGCTGGAGGACAGGGGGCGGGCTATCGCACGAGCAGTACTTC. Its translation: CASSPRWRTGGGLSHEQYF.

The chain recombines TRBV5-4 with TRBJ1-4; D gene uncertain. The germline V gene encodes CDR1 SGHNT and CDR2 YYREEE (reference sequence). V shed 4 bases and J shed 0 bases, with 13 bases lying between them. The CDR3 is made up of 16 amino acids. CDR3 residues: CASSIYGVATNEKLFF. For the CDR3, the DNA is TGTGCCAGCAGCATCTACGGGGTTGCAACTAATGAAAAACTGTTTTTT. Supplemented by reference TRBV5-4 and TRBJ1-4, the full variable domain reads ETGVTQSPTHLIKTRGQQVTLRCSSQSGHNTVSWYQQALGQGPQFIFQYYREEENGRGNFPPRFSGLQFPNYSSELNVNALELDDSALYLCASSIYGVATNEKLFFGSGTQLSVL.

This clone has only a few counts. The rearrangement joins TRBV7-8 to TRBJ1-5; D remains ambiguous. Between the trimmed V and J ends, which lost 2 bases and 5 bases, there was a span of 7 bases. CDR3 length equals 13 residues. CDR1 is SGHVS, CDR2 FQNEAQ, per germline. CDR3 in amino acids: CASSLNGDQPQHF. In DNA, the CDR3 is TGTGCCAGCAGCTTAAATGGGGATCAGCCCCAGCATTTT.

V is TRBV2 and J is TRBJ2-7; 10 nucleotides align to TRBD1. The CDR3 consists of 16 residues. CDR1 is SNHLY and CDR2 is FYNNEI in the germline V gene. V shed 6 bases and J 3 bases; nucleotides not matched to a gene: 11. CDR3 amino acids: CASRGDRGTPRYEQYF. As DNA, the CDR3 is TGTGCCAGCAGGGGGGACAGGGGAACACCCCGCTACGAGCAGTACTTC.

The V gene is TRBV11-2, the J gene TRBJ2-2, with D perhaps TRBD1 (5 bases). Germline V gene data show CDR1 as SGHAT and CDR2 as FQNNGV. V lost 6 bases to trimming and J lost 5 bases, with 13 bases between them. The length of the CDR3 is 14 residues. CDR3 DNA: TGTGCCAGCAGGAAGGGGTCAGTAACCGGGGAGCTGTTTTTT. Protein sequence: CASRKGSVTGELFF.

J is TRBJ1-1 and V is TRBV19; D not resolved. This CDR3 has 13 amino acids. V was pared by 4 bases and J by 1 base, with 7 bases between. Germline assignment: CDR1 LNHDA and CDR2 SQIVND (reference sequence). This chain's CDR3 is CASSTNWNTEAFF. The CDR3 DNA sequence: TGTGCCAGTAGTACAAACTGGAACACTGAAGCTTTCTTT.

The rearrangement joins TRBV5-4 to TRBJ2-7, with D tentatively TRBD2 (6 bases). This CDR3 contains 14 residues. Looked up from germline, CDR1 is SGHNT and CDR2 is YYREEE (reference sequence). V lost 2 bases to trimming and J lost 3 bases, with 12 bases between them. The CDR3 DNA is TGTGCCAGCAGCTTAGGAGGGCCGGTCTACGAGCAGTACTTC. Amino acids: CASSLGGPVYEQYF.

The V and J genes are TRBV4-1 and TRBJ2-2; D unresolved. V lost 0 bases and J 4 bases, leaving 12 bases between the germline ends. Germline-derived CDR1 and CDR2 are MGHRA and YSYEKL. The CDR3 length is 16 residues. The CDR3 protein is CASSQDLSSLTGELFF. The CDR3 DNA sequence: TGCGCCAGCAGCCAAGATCTATCTTCGCTCACCGGGGAGCTGTTTTTT.

The V call is TRBV7-9, the J call TRBJ1-1; the D gene is possibly TRBD1 (5 bases). This CDR3 is built from 16 residues. CDR1 is SEHNR and CDR2 is FQNEAQ in the germline V gene (reference sequence). Trimming removed 2 bases at V and 1 base at J, with 14 bases between. The CDR3 loop reads CASSLKGRGPNTEAFF. The CDR3 nucleotides read TGTGCCAGCAGCTTAAAGGGGCGAGGCCCGAACACTGAAGCTTTCTTT.

The V gene is TRBV3-1 (or the pseudogene TRBV3-2), the J gene TRBJ2-5; D is perhaps TRBD1 (5 bases). The CDR3 spans 14 residues. Trimming pared 7 bases from V and 1 base from J, leaving 13 bases between. The germline V gene encodes CDR1 LGHDT and CDR2 YNNKEL (reference sequence). The CDR3 nucleotides are TGTGCCAGCACCGTCCTCAGGGCCCAAGAGACCCAGTACTTC. It translates to CASTVLRAQETQYF.

The chain is built from TRBV21-1 and TRBJ1-3; the DNA was not used to check the table's D call, TRBD1. TRBV21-1 is a pseudogene segment. The CDR3 has 16 residues. CDR3 nucleotides: TGTGCCAGCAGCAAACCGGACAGTCTCTCTGGAAACACCATATATTTT. It specifies CASSKPDSLSGNTIYF.

The chain couples TRBV7-2 to TRBJ1-1; 7 bases are a match to TRBD1. V lost 4 bases and J lost 4; bases outside the gene matches: 9. The germline gives CDR1 SGHTA, CDR2 FQGNSA. The CDR3 covers 15 residues. The CDR3 protein is CASSYQGVGPTEAFF. The CDR3 bases are TGTGCCAGCAGCTACCAGGGGGTCGGTCCCACTGAAGCTTTCTTT.

The chain uses TRBV27 and TRBJ1-5, with D maybe TRBD1 (6 bases). Germline CDR1 is MNHEY and CDR2 is SMNVEV (reference sequence). This CDR3 has 14 amino acids. Trimming pared 5 bases from V and 9 bases from J, leaving 17 bases between. The CDR3 here is CASSPRDTRGPQHF. DNA of the CDR3: TGTGCCAGCAGTCCAAGGGACACTCGCGGGCCCCAGCATTTT.

V usage is TRBV19 and J usage is TRBJ1-5; 8 positions agree with TRBD1. CDR1 LNHDA and CDR2 SQIVND come from the germline V gene (reference sequence). CDR3 size: 16 residues. Trimming at V came to 5 bases and at J to 2 bases, leaving 8 bases not matched to a gene. Here the CDR3 reads CASSHWTGLGNQPQHF. For the CDR3, the DNA is TGTGCCAGTAGTCATTGGACAGGGCTGGGCAATCAGCCCCAGCATTTT. Complete variable domain (other parts from reference TRBV19 and TRBJ1-5): DGGITQSPKYLFRKEGQNVTLSCEQNLNHDAMYWYRQDPGQGLRLIYYSQIVNDFQKGDIAEGYSVSREKKESFPLTVTSAQKNPTAFYLCASSHWTGLGNQPQHFGDGTRLSIL.

CDR3 protein: CASSTSGGHTGELFF. The CDR3 DNA sequence: TGTGCCAGCAGCACAAGCGGGGGGCACACCGGGGAGCTGTTTTTT. The V call is TRBV5-4, the J call TRBJ2-2, with TRBD2 matching over 9 bases. Trimming removed 4 bases from V and 3 bases from J; junction bases left unmatched: 4. Germline V CDR1 and CDR2: SGHNT, YYREEE (reference sequence). There are 15 residues in the CDR3. The full variable domain, in which reference TRBV5-4 and TRBJ2-2 provide the parts outside the CDR3, is ETGVTQSPTHLIKTRGQQVTLRCSSQSGHNTVSWYQQALGQGPQFIFQYYREEENGRGNFPPRFSGLQFPNYSSELNVNALELDDSALYLCASSTSGGHTGELFFGEGSRLTVL.

The gene calls are TRBV19 and TRBJ1-2; D ambiguous. There are 18 residues in the CDR3. Between the trimmed V and J ends, which lost 4 bases and 1 base, there was a span of 22 bases. Germline loops: CDR1 LNHDA, CDR2 SQIVND (reference sequence). The CDR3 is CASSKGQITLNYNYGYTF. CDR3 nucleotides: TGTGCCAGTAGTAAGGGTCAGATCACGCTCAACTATAACTATGGCTACACCTTC.

The chain links TRBV13 to TRBJ2-2, with D tentatively TRBD2 (6 bases). This CDR3 spans 18 amino acids. V was cut by 4 bases and J by 1 base, with 19 bases left in between. Germline assignment: CDR1 PRHDT and CDR2 FYEKMQ (reference sequence). Here the CDR3 reads CASSSLGLTNVNTGELFF. DNA of the CDR3: TGTGCCAGCAGCTCACTGGGACTTACAAATGTGAACACCGGGGAGCTGTTTTTT.

The chain couples TRBV27 to TRBJ2-1; D ambiguous. CDR3 length: 12 amino acids. Trimming left V 6 bases short and J 5 bases short, with 8 bases between. Germline V gene lookup returns CDR1 MNHEY and CDR2 SMNVEV (reference sequence). CDR3 sequence reads: CASRRNNNEQFF. As DNA, the CDR3 is TGTGCCAGCAGAAGGAACAACAATGAGCAGTTCTTC.

This clone was found once. The chain joins TRBV7-8 to TRBJ1-4; D is undetermined. The CDR3 has 18 residues. The germline V gene encodes CDR1 SGHVS and CDR2 FQNEAQ. The ends were cut back, 1 base at V and 3 bases at J, with 18 bases in the middle. CDR3 in amino acids: CASSLESRPGASNEKLFF. CDR3 DNA sequence: TGTGCCAGCAGCTTAGAGTCAAGGCCCGGCGCGTCTAATGAAAAACTGTTTTTT.

The chain recombines TRBV6-5 with TRBJ2-3; 8 nucleotides match TRBD1. The J segment lost 3 bases and the V segment lost 6 bases, leaving 8 bases of the junction unmatched. Germline V gene data show CDR1 as MNHEY and CDR2 as SVGAGI. The CDR3 sequence is 15 residues long. The CDR3 protein is CASSRTGTSTDTQYF. The CDR3, as DNA: TGTGCCAGCAGCCGGACAGGGACCAGTACAGATACGCAGTATTTT.

The chain has TRBV27 and TRBJ1-4, with D unresolved. V gave up 0 bases and J gave up 8 bases, with 13 bases separating them. CDR3 size: 15 residues. CDR1 MNHEY and CDR2 SMNVEV come from the germline V gene (reference sequence). CDR3 region: CASSLSTQPQEKLFF. CDR3 bases: TGTGCCAGCAGTTTATCGACGCAGCCTCAGGAAAAACTGTTTTTT.

This clone was seen once. The sample has other DNA sequences that encode this CDR3 too. The CDR3 reads CAWSVGGNQPQHF. In nucleotides, the CDR3 is TGTGCCTGGAGTGTAGGGGGCAATCAGCCCCAGCATTTT. The V gene is TRBV30, the J gene TRBJ1-5, with D perhaps matching TRBD1 (5 bases). Germline CDR1 GTSNPN, CDR2 SVGIG (reference sequence). V shed 0 bases and J shed 2 bases, with 5 bases lying between them. The CDR3 has 13 amino acids.

This clone was observed a few times. The rearrangement links TRBV5-1 to TRBJ1-1; D perhaps matches TRBD1 (6 bases). The CDR3 has 14 amino acids. Germline V gene data show CDR1 as SGHRS and CDR2 as YFSETQ. Trimming removed 2 bases from V and 1 base from J, with 9 bases in between. This CDR3 reads CASSFRGENTEAFF. CDR3 sequence (DNA): TGCGCCAGCAGCTTTAGGGGGGAGAACACTGAAGCTTTCTTT.

This chain connects TRBV7-9 to TRBJ2-5, with D hard to call. The germline V gene encodes CDR1 SEHNR and CDR2 FQNEAQ (reference sequence). The CDR3 contains 14 residues. Trimming cost V 0 bases and J 4 bases, with 9 bases left between them. The CDR3 sequence is CASSLAGPAETQYF. CDR3 nucleotides: TGTGCCAGCAGCTTAGCCGGACCGGCAGAGACCCAGTACTTC.

J is TRBJ1-2 and V is TRBV11-1, with unresolved D. Per germline, CDR1 SGHAT and CDR2 FQDESV (reference sequence). Trimming shortened V by 1 base and J by 0 bases, and 9 bases separated the two germline ends. This CDR3 comprises 15 residues. CDR3 sequence reads: CASSLGPTANYGYTF. In DNA form, the CDR3 reads TGTGCCAGCAGCTTAGGCCCAACAGCTAACTATGGCTACACCTTC.

CDR3: CASRSPRGDRGPHGYTF. CDR3 nucleotide sequence: TGTGCCAGTAGGTCCCCCCGGGGGGACAGGGGGCCTCATGGCTACACCTTC. The chain uses TRBV19 and TRBJ1-2; 12 bases are a match to TRBD1. CDR1 and CDR2 from the germline V gene are LNHDA and SQIVND (reference sequence). CDR3 length: 17 residues. Trimming at V came to 6 bases and at J to 6 bases, leaving 14 bases not matched to a gene.

The V call is TRBV10-1, the J call TRBJ2-3; 7 nucleotides match TRBD1. J was trimmed by 2 bases and V by 3 bases; bases with no gene match: 5. CDR1 and CDR2 from the germline V gene are WNHNN and SYGVQD (reference sequence). The CDR3 spans 15 residues. The CDR3 nucleotides read TGCGCCAGCAGTGACCGGACAGGATACACAGATACGCAGTATTTT. It translates to CASSDRTGYTDTQYF.

The CDR3 is CASSRRDKQEYEQYF. The DNA of the CDR3 is TGTGCCAGCAGCCGGCGGGACAAGCAGGAGTACGAGCAGTACTTC. This chain joins TRBV6-5 and TRBJ2-7; the D gene could be TRBD1 or TRBD2 (6 bases each). The CDR3 is 15 amino acids. V was pared by 6 bases and J by 4 bases, with 19 bases between. The germline V gene encodes CDR1 MNHEY and CDR2 SVGAGI.

This clone was picked up a small number of times. The V gene is TRBV6-5, the J gene TRBJ2-7; 7 positions match TRBD2. CDR1 and CDR2 from the germline V gene are MNHEY and SVGAGI. The trim removed 8 bases at V and 0 bases at J, leaving 4 bases unmatched. The CDR3 length is 13 residues. The CDR3 loop reads CASGTGGSYEQYF. The CDR3 DNA reads as TGTGCCAGCGGGACGGGAGGCTCCTACGAGCAGTACTTC.

This sequence joins TRBV5-1 and TRBJ1-1; perhaps TRBD1 as D (5 bases). Germline lookup yields CDR1 SGHRS and CDR2 YFSETQ. This CDR3 has 14 amino acids. Trimming removed 3 bases at V and 1 base at J, with 10 bases between. Here the CDR3 reads CASSWGLENTEAFF. The CDR3 coding sequence is TGCGCCAGCAGCTGGGGACTTGAGAACACTGAAGCTTTCTTT. The variable domain in full, with the rest retrieved from reference TRBV5-1 and TRBJ1-1, is KAGVTQTPRYLIKTRGQQVTLSCSPISGHRSVSWYQQTPGQGLQFLFEYFSETQRNKGNFPGRFSGRQFSNSRSEMNVSTLELGDSALYLCASSWGLENTEAFFGQGTRLTVV.

This clone has just one count. The genes are TRBV6-5 and TRBJ2-4, with D perhaps TRBD2 (5 bases). The V and J ends lost 7 bases and 3 bases respectively, with 13 bases between them. The V gene's germline CDR1 is MNHEY and CDR2 SVGAGI. This CDR3 has 14 amino acids. Written as DNA, the CDR3 is TGTGCCAGCACCTTAGCGACGGGCAAAAACATTCAGTACTTC. As protein: CASTLATGKNIQYF.